Listed below are T cell receptor beta chains from one sample, sequenced in a study of spatial heterogeneity in lung cancer. TCRdb fed the 5' RACE reads into MiXCR, producing one record per CDR3 protein. Of about 15,000 distinct CDR3 sequences detected, approximately 6.3% appear once; the ten largest clones hold roughly 6.6%. The source material was lung tumor tissue, sampled at surgery. The receptor set was obtained from a male donor with early-stage non-small cell lung cancer. CDR3s include the opening cysteine and the closing phenylalanine or tryptophan. Fields, in order: J gene, clone size, D gene, V gene, CDR3 protein, CDR3 DNA. The D gene is left open where the match is weak. Rows may omit the clone size; those that give it use once, few, many or a size class.

TRBJ2-2 | medium-sized | TRBD1 | TRBV7-9 | CASSLGQGDTGELFF | TGTGCCAGCAGCTTGGGACAGGGGGACACCGGGGAGCTGTTTTTT
TRBJ2-1 | many | TRBD1 | TRBV29-1 | CSVRTGYNEQFF | TGCAGCGTCAGGACAGGCTACAATGAGCAGTTCTTC
TRBJ2-4 | many | TRBD2 | TRBV28 | CASSLGGEIAKNIQYF | TGTGCCAGCAGTTTGGGAGGGGAGATAGCCAAAAACATTCAGTACTTC
TRBJ2-5 | many | - | TRBV7-9 | CASSPLTGLETQYF | TGTGCCAGCAGCCCTCTGACGGGTTTGGAGACCCAGTACTTC
TRBJ1-1 | many | - | TRBV9 | CASSKTGGRTEAFF | TGTGCCAGCAGCAAAACCGGTGGGCGCACTGAAGCTTTCTTT
TRBJ2-5 | many | TRBD2 | TRBV20-1 | CSASFLAGKETQYF | TGCAGTGCCAGCTTCCTAGCGGGGAAAGAGACCCAGTACTTC
TRBJ1-4 | large | - | TRBV20-1 | CSARRPLSGEKLFF | TGCAGTGCTAGACGACCCCTATCTGGTGAAAAACTGTTTTTT
TRBJ2-2 | many | TRBD2 | TRBV20-1 | CSASGGAGELFF | TGCAGTGCTAGCGGGGGGGCCGGGGAGCTGTTTTTT
TRBJ2-1 | few | TRBD1 | TRBV30 | CAWGFGTGYNNEQFF | TGTGCCTGGGGATTCGGGACAGGTTATAACAATGAGCAGTTCTTC
TRBJ1-1 | - | - | TRBV7-8 | CASSLAGGGSTEAFF | TGTGCCAGCAGCTTAGCGGGGGGGGGCTCCACTGAAGCTTTCTTT
TRBJ2-3 | medium-sized | - | TRBV7-9 | CASGDTDTQYF | TGTGCCAGCGGCGACACAGATACGCAGTATTTT
TRBJ2-7 | many | TRBD1 | TRBV5-1 | CASSLAGQGAKVYEQYF | TGCGCCAGCAGCTTGGCCGGTCAGGGGGCGAAGGTTTACGAGCAGTACTTC
TRBJ2-1 | many | TRBD2 | TRBV18 | CASSPAGGDNEQFF | TGTGCCAGCTCACCAGCGGGGGGTGACAATGAGCAGTTCTTC
TRBJ2-2 | many | TRBD1 | TRBV18 | CASSPLQGSTGELFF | TGTGCCAGCTCACCACTACAGGGGTCCACCGGGGAGCTGTTTTTT
TRBJ2-1 | - | TRBD2 | TRBV20-1 | CSASLAGSSYNEQFF | TGCAGTGCTTCCCTAGCGGGGAGCTCCTACAATGAGCAGTTCTTC
TRBJ2-1 | medium-sized | TRBD2 | TRBV7-6 | CASSLIREGDEQFF | TGTGCCAGCAGCTTAATCAGGGAGGGCGATGAGCAGTTCTTC
TRBJ2-7 | many | - | TRBV6-5 | CASSYSSREQGLAYF | TGTGCCAGCAGTTACTCGTCCCGCGAACAGGGATTGGCATACTTC
TRBJ1-1 | many | - | TRBV2 | CASSLEPWTEAFF | TGTGCCAGCAGCTTGGAGCCTTGGACTGAAGCTTTCTTT
TRBJ1-5 | many | - | TRBV4-2 | CASSHRLDEPQHF | TGTGCCAGCAGCCATCGTTTAGACGAGCCCCAGCATTTT
TRBJ2-1 | many | TRBD2 | TRBV20-1 | CSATGLAGVYNEQFF | TGCAGTGCTACCGGACTAGCGGGAGTCTACAATGAGCAGTTCTTC
TRBJ2-7 | few | - | TRBV5-1 | CASSSEQAGQYF | TGCGCCAGCAGCTCAGAACAAGCGGGGCAGTACTTC
TRBJ2-3 | many | - | TRBV20-1 | CITRDNTDTQYF | TGCATCACCCGGGACAACACAGATACGCAGTATTTT
TRBJ1-6 | many | - | TRBV6-5 | CASSYVSYNSPLHF | TGTGCCAGCAGTTACGTCTCCTATAATTCACCCCTCCACTTT
TRBJ1-6 | many | - | TRBV20-1 | CSARVRRQGYNSPLHF | TGCAGTGCTAGAGTTCGACGGCAGGGCTATAATTCACCCCTCCACTTT
TRBJ1-1 | many | - | TRBV16 | CASSQTRSLNTEAFF | TGTGCCAGCAGCCAGACGCGGTCACTGAACACTGAAGCTTTCTTT
TRBJ2-1 | many | - | TRBV28 | CASSLTVSLNEQFF | TGTGCCAGCAGTTTAACAGTAAGCCTAAATGAGCAGTTCTTC
TRBJ1-6 | medium-sized | TRBD1 | TRBV20-1 | CSARNGQGAGNSPLHF | TGCAGTGCTAGGAACGGACAGGGGGCTGGGAATTCACCCCTCCACTTT
TRBJ2-7 | many | - | TRBV18 | CASSKLPGFYEQYF | TGTGCCAGCTCAAAACTACCAGGGTTCTACGAGCAGTACTTC
TRBJ2-1 | many | TRBD2 | TRBV2 | CASSEAPGGSRDYNNEQFF | TGTGCCAGCAGTGAAGCGCCTGGAGGTAGTCGGGACTACAACAATGAGCAGTTCTTC
TRBJ2-7 | - | TRBD2 | TRBV7-2 | CASSLALVGTTSYEQYF | TGTGCCAGCAGCTTAGCGCTTGTAGGGACTACCTCCTACGAGCAGTACTTC
TRBJ2-7 | few | TRBD2 | TRBV27 | CASSPTGLETYEQYF | TGTGCCAGCAGTCCTACGGGACTAGAGACCTACGAGCAGTACTTC
TRBJ1-2 | many | TRBD1 | TRBV12-3/TRBV12-4 | CASSFGGSPGQGHGYTF | TGTGCCAGCAGTTTCGGTGGGAGTCCGGGACAGGGACACGGCTACACCTTC
TRBJ1-5 | medium-sized | - | TRBV6-6 | CASSYISGNQPQHF | TGTGCCAGCAGTTATATCTCTGGCAATCAGCCCCAGCATTTT
TRBJ2-1 | many | - | TRBV5-1 | CASSLAPGGNEQFF | TGCGCCAGCAGCTTGGCCCCCGGGGGCAATGAGCAGTTCTTC
TRBJ2-7 | many | - | TRBV12-3/TRBV12-4 | CASREAGVYEQYF | TGTGCCAGCAGGGAGGCAGGGGTCTACGAGCAGTACTTC
TRBJ2-3 | many | - | TRBV5-5 | CASSLSGTTDTQYF | TGTGCCAGCAGCTTATCTGGGACCACAGATACGCAGTATTTT
TRBJ2-7 | many | - | TRBV20-1 | CSARVTGTYEQYF | TGCAGTGCTAGGGTTACAGGGACCTACGAGCAGTACTTC
TRBJ2-5 | many | TRBD1 | TRBV27 | CASTAQGRETQYF | TGTGCCAGCACAGCACAGGGGAGAGAGACCCAGTACTTC
TRBJ1-5 | many | - | TRBV4-2 | CASSRLSSNQPQHF | TGTGCCAGCAGCCGCTTATCCTCTAATCAGCCCCAGCATTTT
TRBJ1-2 | many | - | TRBV2 | CASREDKNYGYTF | TGTGCCAGCAGAGAAGACAAGAACTATGGCTACACCTTC
TRBJ2-7 | medium-sized | - | TRBV5-1 | CASSSPYEQYF | TGCGCCAGCAGCTCACCTTACGAGCAGTACTTC
TRBJ1-2 | many | - | TRBV29-1 | CSVRGYSKGYTF | TGCAGCGTCAGGGGATACTCGAAGGGCTACACCTTC
TRBJ2-1 | many | TRBD2 | TRBV12-3/TRBV12-4 | CASSLGLAGNNEQFF | TGTGCCAGCAGTTTAGGGCTAGCGGGTAACAATGAGCAGTTCTTC
TRBJ2-3 | - | TRBD2 | TRBV7-2 | CASSSRTSGSGTDTQYF | TGTGCCAGCAGCTCGAGGACTAGCGGGAGTGGCACAGATACGCAGTATTTT
TRBJ1-6 | many | TRBD1 | TRBV6-5 | CASSDTTGVDSPLHF | TGTGCCAGCAGCGATACGACAGGGGTAGATTCACCCCTCCACTTT
TRBJ2-6 | many | - | TRBV29-1 | CSARTDSSSGANVLTF | TGCAGCGCGAGAACCGACAGTTCCTCTGGGGCCAACGTCCTGACTTTC
TRBJ2-7 | many | - | TRBV6-5 | CASSSFIAPEEQYF | TGTGCCAGCAGTTCTTTCATCGCTCCGGAGGAGCAGTACTTC
TRBJ2-1 | - | TRBD2 | TRBV6-6 | CASSPTSGRVNEQFF | TGTGCCAGCAGCCCGACTAGCGGGAGGGTCAATGAGCAGTTCTTC
TRBJ1-5 | many | - | TRBV28 | CASIKAGGALNQPQHF | TGTGCCAGCATTAAGGCCGGGGGGGCGCTCAATCAGCCCCAGCATTTT
TRBJ1-6 | - | TRBD1 | TRBV7-9 | CASRSLGTGGNSPLHF | TGTGCCAGCAGAAGCTTAGGGACAGGAGGCAATTCACCCCTCCACTTT
TRBJ2-5 | many | - | TRBV9 | CASSVAAGTRETQYF | TGTGCCAGCAGCGTAGCGGCAGGGACGAGGGAGACCCAGTACTTC
TRBJ2-4 | few | - | TRBV12-3/TRBV12-4 | CASSLEQKNIQYF | TGTGCCAGCAGTTTAGAGCAGAAAAACATTCAGTACTTC
TRBJ2-1 | many | TRBD2 | TRBV15 | CATSRDSLAGGEQFF | TGTGCCACCAGCAGAGATAGTTTAGCGGGAGGTGAACAGTTCTTC